Below are 3 T cell receptor beta chains sequenced from a single sample in a study of regulatory T cells in long-lasting Graves disease. Indicated time point: newly diagnosed GD, antithyroid drugs for less than 3 months. PBMC RNA was the source of the TCR library. TCR beta libraries were built with iRepertoire HTBI primers and Arm-PCR of CDR3 regions. TCRdb processed the multiplex PCR reads anew with MiXCR; each CDR3 protein has one entry. The sample lists 600,000 to 650,000 distinct CDR3 sequences, under 20% occurring once. These data were also filed under a second study, of T cells in Graves' hyperthyroidism and ophthalmopathy.

Sequenced material: peripheral blood mononuclear cells (PBMCs), taken at new diagnosis, from a patient treated with antithyroid drugs. These receptors came from a woman aged 30 to 39 with Graves disease.

This chain uses TRBV11-2 with TRBJ2-1; D possibly corresponds to TRBD2 (6 bases). V lost 3 bases and J 3 bases, leaving 12 bases between the germline ends. There are 15 residues in the CDR3. Germline CDR1 and CDR2: SGHAT and FQNNGV. The CDR3 nucleotides are TGTGCCAGCAGCTTTGGGCGGGACTTCTACAATGAGCAGTTCTTC. Residues: CASSFGRDFYNEQFF.

This clonotype was found many times. V and J are TRBV2 and TRBJ2-7; TRBD2 aligns across 11 bases. J gave up 2 bases and V 4 bases, and 7 bases lay outside the gene matches. The CDR3 consists of 16 residues. CDR1 and CDR2 (germline): SNHLY, FYNNEI. CDR3: CASSGGELAGAYEQYF. CDR3 DNA sequence: TGTGCCAGCAGTGGGGGGGAACTAGCGGGGGCCTACGAGCAGTACTTC. Combining the CDR3 with reference TRBV2 and TRBJ2-7 gives the whole variable domain EPEVTQTPSHQVTQMGQEVILRCVPISNHLYFYWYRQILGQKVEFLVSFYNNEISEKSEIFDDQFSVERPDGSNFTLKIRSTKLEDSAMYFCASSGGELAGAYEQYFGPGTRLTVT.

This clonotype was seen at least ten times. The chain is built from TRBV6-5 and TRBJ2-7, with 9 bases aligning to TRBD2. Germline lookup yields CDR1 MNHEY and CDR2 SVGAGI. There are 14 residues in the CDR3. The V gene end was trimmed by 2 bases and the J gene end by 7 bases; junction bases not matched to a gene: 6. The CDR3 reads CASSYGLAGREQYF. DNA of the CDR3: TGTGCCAGCAGTTACGGGCTAGCGGGAAGGGAGCAGTACTTC.